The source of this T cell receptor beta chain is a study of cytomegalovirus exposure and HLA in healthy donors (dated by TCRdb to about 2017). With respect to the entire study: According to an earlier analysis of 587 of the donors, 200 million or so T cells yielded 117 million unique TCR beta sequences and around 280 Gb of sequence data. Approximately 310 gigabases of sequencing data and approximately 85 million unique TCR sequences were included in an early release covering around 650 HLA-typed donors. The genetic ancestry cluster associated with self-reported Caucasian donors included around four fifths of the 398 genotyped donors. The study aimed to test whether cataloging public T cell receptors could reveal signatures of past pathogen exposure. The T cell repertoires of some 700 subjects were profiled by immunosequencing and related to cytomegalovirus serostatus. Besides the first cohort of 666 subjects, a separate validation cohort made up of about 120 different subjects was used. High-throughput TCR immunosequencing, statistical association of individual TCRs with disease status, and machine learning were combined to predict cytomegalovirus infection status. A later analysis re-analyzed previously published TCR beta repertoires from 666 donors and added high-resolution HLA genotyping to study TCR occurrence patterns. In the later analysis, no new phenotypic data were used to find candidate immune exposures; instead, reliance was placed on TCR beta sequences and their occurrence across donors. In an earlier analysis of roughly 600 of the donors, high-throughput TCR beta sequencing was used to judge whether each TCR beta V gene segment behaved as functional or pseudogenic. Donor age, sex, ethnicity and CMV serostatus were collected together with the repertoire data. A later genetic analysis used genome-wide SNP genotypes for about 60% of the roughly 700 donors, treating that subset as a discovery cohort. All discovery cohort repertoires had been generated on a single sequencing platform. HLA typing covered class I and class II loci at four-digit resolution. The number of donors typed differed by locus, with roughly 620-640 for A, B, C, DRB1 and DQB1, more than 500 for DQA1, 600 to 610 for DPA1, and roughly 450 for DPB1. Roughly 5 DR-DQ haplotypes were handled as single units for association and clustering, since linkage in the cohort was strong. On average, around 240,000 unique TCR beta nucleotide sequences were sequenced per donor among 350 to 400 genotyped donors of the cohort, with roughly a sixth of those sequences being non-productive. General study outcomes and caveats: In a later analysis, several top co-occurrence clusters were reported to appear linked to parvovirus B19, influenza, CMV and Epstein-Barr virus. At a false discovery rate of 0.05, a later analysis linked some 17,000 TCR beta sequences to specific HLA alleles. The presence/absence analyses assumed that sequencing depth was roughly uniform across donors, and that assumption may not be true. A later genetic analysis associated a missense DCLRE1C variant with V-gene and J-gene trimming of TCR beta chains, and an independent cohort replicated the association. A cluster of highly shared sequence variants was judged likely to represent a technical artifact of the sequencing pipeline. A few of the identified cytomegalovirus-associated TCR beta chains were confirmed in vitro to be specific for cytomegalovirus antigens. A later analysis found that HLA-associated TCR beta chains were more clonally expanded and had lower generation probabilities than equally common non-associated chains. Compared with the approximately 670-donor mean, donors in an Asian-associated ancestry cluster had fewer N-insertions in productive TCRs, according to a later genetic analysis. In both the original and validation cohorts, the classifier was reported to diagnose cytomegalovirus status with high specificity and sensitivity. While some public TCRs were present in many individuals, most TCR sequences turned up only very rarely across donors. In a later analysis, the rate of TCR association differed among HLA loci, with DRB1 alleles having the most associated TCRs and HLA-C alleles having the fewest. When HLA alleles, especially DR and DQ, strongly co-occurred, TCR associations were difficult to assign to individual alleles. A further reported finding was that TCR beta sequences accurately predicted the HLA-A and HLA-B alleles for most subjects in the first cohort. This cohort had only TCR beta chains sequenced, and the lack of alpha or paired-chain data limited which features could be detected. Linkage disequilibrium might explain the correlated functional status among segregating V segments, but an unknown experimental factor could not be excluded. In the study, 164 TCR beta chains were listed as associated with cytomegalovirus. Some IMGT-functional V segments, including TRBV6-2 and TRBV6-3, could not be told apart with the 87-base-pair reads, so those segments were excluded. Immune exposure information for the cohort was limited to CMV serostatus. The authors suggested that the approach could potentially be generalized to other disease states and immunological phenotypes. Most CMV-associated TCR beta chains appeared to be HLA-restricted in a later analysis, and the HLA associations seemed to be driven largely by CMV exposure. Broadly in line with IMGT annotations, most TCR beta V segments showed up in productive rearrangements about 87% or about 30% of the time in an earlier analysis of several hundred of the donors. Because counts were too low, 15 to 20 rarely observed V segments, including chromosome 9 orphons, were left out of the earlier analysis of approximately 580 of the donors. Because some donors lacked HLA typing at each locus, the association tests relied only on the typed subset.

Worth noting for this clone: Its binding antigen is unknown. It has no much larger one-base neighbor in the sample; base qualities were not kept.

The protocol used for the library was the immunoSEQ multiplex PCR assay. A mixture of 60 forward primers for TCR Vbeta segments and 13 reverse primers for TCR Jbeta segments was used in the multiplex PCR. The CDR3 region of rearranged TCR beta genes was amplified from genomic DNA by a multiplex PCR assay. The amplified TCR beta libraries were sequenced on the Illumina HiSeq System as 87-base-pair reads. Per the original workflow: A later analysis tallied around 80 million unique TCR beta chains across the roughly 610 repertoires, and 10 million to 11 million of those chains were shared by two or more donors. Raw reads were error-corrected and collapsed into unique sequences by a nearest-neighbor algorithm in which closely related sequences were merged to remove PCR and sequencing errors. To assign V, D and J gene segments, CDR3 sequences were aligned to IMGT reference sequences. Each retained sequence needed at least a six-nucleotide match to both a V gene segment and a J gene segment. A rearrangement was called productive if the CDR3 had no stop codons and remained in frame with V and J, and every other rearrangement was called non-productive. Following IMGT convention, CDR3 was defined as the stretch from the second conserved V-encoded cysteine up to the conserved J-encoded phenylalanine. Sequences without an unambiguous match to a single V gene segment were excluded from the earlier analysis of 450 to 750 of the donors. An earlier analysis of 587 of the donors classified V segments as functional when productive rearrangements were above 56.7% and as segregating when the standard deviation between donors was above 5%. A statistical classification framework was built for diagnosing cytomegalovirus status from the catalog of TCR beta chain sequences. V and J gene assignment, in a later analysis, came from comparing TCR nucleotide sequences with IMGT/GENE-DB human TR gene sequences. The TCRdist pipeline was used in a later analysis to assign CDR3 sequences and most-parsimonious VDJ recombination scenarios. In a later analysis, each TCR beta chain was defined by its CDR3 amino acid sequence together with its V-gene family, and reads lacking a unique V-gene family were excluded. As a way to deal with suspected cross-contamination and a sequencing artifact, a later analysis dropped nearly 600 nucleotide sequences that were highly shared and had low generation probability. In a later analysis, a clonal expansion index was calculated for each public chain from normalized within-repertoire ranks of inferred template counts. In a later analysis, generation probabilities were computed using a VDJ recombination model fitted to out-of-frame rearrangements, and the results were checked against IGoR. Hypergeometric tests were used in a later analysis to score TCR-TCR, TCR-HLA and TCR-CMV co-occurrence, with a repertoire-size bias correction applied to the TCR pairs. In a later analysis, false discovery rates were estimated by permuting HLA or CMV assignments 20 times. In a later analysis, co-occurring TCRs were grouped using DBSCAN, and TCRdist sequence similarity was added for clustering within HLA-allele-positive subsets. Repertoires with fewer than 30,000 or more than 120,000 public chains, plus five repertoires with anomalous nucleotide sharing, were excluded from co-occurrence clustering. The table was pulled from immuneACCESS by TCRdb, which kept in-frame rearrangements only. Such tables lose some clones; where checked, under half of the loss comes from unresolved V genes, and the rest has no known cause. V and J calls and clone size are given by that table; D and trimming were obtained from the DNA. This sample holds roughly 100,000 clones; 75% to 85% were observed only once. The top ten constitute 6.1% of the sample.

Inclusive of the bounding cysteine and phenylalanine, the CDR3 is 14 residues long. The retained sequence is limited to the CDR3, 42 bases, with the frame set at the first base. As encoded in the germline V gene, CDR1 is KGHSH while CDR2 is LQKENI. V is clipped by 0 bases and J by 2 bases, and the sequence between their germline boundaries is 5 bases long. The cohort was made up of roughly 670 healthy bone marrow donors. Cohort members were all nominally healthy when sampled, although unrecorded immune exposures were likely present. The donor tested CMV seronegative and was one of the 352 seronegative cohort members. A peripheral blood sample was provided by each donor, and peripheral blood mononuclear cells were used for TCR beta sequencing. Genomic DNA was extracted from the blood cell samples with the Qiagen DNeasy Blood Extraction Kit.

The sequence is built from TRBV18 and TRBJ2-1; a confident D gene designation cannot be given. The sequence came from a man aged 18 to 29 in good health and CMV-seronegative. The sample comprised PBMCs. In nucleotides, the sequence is TGTGCCAGCTCACCACCCTATCCCTACAATGAGCAGTTCTTC. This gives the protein CASSPPYPYNEQFF. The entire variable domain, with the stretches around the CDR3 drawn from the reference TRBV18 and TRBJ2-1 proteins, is NAGVMQNPRHLVRRRGQEARLRCSPMKGHSHVYWYRQLPEEGLKFMVYLQKENIIDESGMPKERFSAEFPKEGPSILRIQQVVRGDSAAYFCASSPPYPYNEQFFGPGTRLTVL.